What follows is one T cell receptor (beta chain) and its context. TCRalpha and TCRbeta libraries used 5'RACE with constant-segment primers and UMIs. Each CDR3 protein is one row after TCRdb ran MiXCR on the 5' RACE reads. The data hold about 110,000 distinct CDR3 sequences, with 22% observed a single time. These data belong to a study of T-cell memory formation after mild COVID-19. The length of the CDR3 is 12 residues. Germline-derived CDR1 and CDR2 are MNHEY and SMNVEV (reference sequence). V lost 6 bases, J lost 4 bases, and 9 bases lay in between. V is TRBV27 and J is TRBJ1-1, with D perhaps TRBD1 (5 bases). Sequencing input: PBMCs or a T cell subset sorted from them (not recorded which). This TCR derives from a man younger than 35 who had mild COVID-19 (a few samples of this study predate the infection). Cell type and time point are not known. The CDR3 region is CASSTGTTEAFF. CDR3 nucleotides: TGTGCCAGCAGCACGGGGACCACTGAAGCTTTCTTT.